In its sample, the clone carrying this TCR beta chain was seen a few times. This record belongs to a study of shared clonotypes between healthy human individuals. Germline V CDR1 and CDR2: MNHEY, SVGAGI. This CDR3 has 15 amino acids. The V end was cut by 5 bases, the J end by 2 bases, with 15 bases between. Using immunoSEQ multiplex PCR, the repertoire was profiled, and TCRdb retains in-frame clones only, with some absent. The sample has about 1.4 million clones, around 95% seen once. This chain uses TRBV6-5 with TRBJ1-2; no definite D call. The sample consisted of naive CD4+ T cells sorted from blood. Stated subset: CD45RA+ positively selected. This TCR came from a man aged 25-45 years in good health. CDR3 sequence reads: CASSKPGVGNYGYTF. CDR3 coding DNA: TGTGCCAGCAGTAAGCCGGGAGTGGGGAACTATGGCTACACCTTC.